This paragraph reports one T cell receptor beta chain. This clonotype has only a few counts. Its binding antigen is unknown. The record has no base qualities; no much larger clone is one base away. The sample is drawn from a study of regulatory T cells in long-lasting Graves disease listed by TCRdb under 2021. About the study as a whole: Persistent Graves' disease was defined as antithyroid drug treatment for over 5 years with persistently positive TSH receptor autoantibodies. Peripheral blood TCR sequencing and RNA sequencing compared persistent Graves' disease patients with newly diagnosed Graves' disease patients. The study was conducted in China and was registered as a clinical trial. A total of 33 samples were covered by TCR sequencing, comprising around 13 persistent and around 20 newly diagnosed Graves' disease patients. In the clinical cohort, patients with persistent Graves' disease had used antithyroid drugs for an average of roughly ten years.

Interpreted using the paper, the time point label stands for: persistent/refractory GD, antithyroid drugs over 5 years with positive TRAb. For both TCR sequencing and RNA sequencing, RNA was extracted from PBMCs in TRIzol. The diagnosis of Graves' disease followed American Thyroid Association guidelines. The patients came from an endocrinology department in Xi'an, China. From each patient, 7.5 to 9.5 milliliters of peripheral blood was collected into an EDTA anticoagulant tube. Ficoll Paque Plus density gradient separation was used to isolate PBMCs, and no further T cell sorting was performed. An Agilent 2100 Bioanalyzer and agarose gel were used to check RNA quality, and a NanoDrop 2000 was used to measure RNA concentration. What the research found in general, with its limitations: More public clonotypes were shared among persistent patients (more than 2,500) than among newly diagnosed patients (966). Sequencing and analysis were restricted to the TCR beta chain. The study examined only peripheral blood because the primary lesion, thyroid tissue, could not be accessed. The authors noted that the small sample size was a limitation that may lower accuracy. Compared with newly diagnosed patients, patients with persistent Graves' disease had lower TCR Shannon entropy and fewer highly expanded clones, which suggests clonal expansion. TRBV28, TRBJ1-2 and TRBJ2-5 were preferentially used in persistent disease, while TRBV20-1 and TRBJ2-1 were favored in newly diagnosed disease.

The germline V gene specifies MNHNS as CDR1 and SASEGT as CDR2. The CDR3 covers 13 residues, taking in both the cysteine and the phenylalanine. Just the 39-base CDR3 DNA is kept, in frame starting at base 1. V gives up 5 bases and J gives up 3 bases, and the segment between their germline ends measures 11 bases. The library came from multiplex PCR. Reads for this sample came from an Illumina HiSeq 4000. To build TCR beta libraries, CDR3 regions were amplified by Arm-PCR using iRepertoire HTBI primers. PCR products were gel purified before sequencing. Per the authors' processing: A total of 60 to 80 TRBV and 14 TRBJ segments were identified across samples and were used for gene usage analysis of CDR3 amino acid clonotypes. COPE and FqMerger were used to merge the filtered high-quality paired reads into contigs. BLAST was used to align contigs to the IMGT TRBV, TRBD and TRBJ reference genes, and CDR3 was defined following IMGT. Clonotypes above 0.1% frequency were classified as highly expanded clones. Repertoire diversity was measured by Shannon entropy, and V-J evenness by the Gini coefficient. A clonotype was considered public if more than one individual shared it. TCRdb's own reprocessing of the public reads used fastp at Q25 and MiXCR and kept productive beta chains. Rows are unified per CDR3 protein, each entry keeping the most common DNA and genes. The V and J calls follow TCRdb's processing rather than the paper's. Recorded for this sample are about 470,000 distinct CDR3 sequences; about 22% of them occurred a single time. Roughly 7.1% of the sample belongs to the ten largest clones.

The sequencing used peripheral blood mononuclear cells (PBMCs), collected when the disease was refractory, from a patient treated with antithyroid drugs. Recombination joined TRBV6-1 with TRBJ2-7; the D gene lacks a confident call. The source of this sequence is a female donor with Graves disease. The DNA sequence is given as TGTGCCAGCAGTCCTCGGGTCCGCTACGAGCAGTACTTC. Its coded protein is CASSPRVRYEQYF.